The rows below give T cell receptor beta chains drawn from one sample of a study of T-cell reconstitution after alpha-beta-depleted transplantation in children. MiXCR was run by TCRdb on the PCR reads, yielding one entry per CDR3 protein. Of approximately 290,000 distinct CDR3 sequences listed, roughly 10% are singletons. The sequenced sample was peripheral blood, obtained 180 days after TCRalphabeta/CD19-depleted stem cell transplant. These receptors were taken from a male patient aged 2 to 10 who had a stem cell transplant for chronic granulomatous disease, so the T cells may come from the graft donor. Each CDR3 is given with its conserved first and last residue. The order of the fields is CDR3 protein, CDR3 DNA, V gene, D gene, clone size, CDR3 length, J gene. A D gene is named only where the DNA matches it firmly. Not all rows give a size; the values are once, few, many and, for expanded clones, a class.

CDR3aa: CASTPWRENSYEQYF
CDR3nt: TGTGCCAGCACCCCTTGGCGGGAGAACTCCTACGAGCAGTACTTC
v_gene: TRBV28
d_gene: TRBD2
abundance: many
len: 15
j_gene: TRBJ2-7

CDR3aa: CASSFISNQPQHF
CDR3nt: TGTGCCAGCAGCTTTATTAGCAATCAGCCCCAGCATTTT
v_gene: TRBV6-6
d_gene: NA
abundance: many
len: 13
j_gene: TRBJ1-5

CDR3aa: CASSLDVHQETQYF
CDR3nt: TGCGCCAGCAGCTTGGATGTACACCAAGAGACCCAGTACTTC
v_gene: TRBV5-1
d_gene: NA
abundance: many
len: 14
j_gene: TRBJ2-5

CDR3aa: CSARDGKLAAHHEQYF
CDR3nt: TGCAGTGCTAGAGATGGTAAATTAGCGGCCCACCACGAGCAGTACTTC
v_gene: TRBV20-1
d_gene: NA
abundance: many
len: 16
j_gene: TRBJ2-7

CDR3aa: CASSQQEFGNNEQFF
CDR3nt: TGTGCCAGCAGTCAACAGGAGTTTGGAAACAATGAGCAGTTCTTC
v_gene: TRBV28
d_gene: NA
abundance: few
len: 15
j_gene: TRBJ2-1

CDR3aa: CASSPLTVSYNEQFF
CDR3nt: TGTGCCAGCAGCCCCCTAACGGTCTCCTACAATGAGCAGTTCTTC
v_gene: TRBV11-2
d_gene: NA
abundance: many
len: 15
j_gene: TRBJ2-1

CDR3aa: CASSFLNTDTQYF
CDR3nt: TGTGCCAGCAGCTTCCTCAACACAGATACGCAGTATTTT
v_gene: TRBV7-9
d_gene: NA
abundance: many
len: 13
j_gene: TRBJ2-3

CDR3aa: CSALGTSGTDTQYF
CDR3nt: TGCAGTGCGTTGGGGACTAGCGGTACAGATACGCAGTATTTT
v_gene: TRBV20-1
d_gene: TRBD2
abundance: many
len: 14
j_gene: TRBJ2-3

CDR3aa: CASSERGGPPVTQYF
CDR3nt: TGTGCCAGCAGTGAACGTGGCGGGCCGCCGGTGACCCAGTACTTC
v_gene: TRBV25-1
d_gene: NA
abundance: NA
len: 15
j_gene: TRBJ2-5

CDR3aa: CASSADTGPYSNQLQHF
CDR3nt: TGTGCCAGCAGCGCTGACACGGGACCATATAGCAATCAGCTCCAGCATTTT
v_gene: TRBV21-1
d_gene: NA
abundance: NA
len: 17
j_gene: TRBJ1-5

CDR3aa: CASSFDANPSTDTQYF
CDR3nt: TGTGCCAGCAGCTTTGACGCCAACCCTAGCACAGATACGCAGTATTTT
v_gene: TRBV7-2
d_gene: NA
abundance: many
len: 16
j_gene: TRBJ2-3

CDR3aa: CASSPRDFNTGELFF
CDR3nt: TGTGCCAGCAGCCCCCGGGACTTTAACACCGGGGAGCTGTTTTTT
v_gene: TRBV7-8
d_gene: NA
abundance: many
len: 15
j_gene: TRBJ2-2

CDR3aa: CASSLARAGQYQETQYF
CDR3nt: TGTGCCAGCAGTTTAGCGCGGGCAGGGCAGTACCAAGAGACCCAGTACTTC
v_gene: TRBV12-3/TRBV12-4
d_gene: NA
abundance: many
len: 17
j_gene: TRBJ2-5

CDR3aa: CASSLGGPELGEQFF
CDR3nt: TGCGCCAGCAGCTTGGGGGGTCCAGAATTGGGTGAGCAGTTCTTC
v_gene: TRBV5-1
d_gene: NA
abundance: many
len: 15
j_gene: TRBJ2-1

CDR3aa: CASSEIGTYNQPQHF
CDR3nt: TGTGCCAGCAGTGAAATCGGCACCTACAATCAGCCCCAGCATTTT
v_gene: TRBV6-1
d_gene: NA
abundance: NA
len: 15
j_gene: TRBJ1-5

CDR3aa: CASSLGQGIYEQYF
CDR3nt: TGTGCCAGCAGCTTAGGTCAGGGGATATACGAGCAGTACTTC
v_gene: TRBV7-6
d_gene: NA
abundance: many
len: 14
j_gene: TRBJ2-7

CDR3aa: CASSRTGGPSSYEQYF
CDR3nt: TGTGCCAGCAGTCGGACAGGGGGGCCGAGCTCCTACGAGCAGTACTTC
v_gene: TRBV7-9
d_gene: TRBD1
abundance: many
len: 16
j_gene: TRBJ2-7

CDR3aa: CASSKANKKERPPMHNEQFF
CDR3nt: TGTGCCAGCAGCAAAGCGAACAAAAAAGAGAGGCCCCCTATGCACAATGAGCAGTTCTTC
v_gene: TRBV21-1
d_gene: NA
abundance: many
len: 20
j_gene: TRBJ2-1

CDR3aa: CASSLEGQDTDTQYF
CDR3nt: TGTGCCAGCAGTTTAGAGGGACAGGACACAGATACGCAGTATTTT
v_gene: TRBV12-3/TRBV12-4
d_gene: TRBD1
abundance: many
len: 15
j_gene: TRBJ2-3

CDR3aa: CSVEDGNTDTQYF
CDR3nt: TGCAGCGTTGAAGATGGGAACACAGATACGCAGTATTTT
v_gene: TRBV29-1
d_gene: NA
abundance: many
len: 13
j_gene: TRBJ2-3

CDR3aa: CASSKRDRVIWDEQYF
CDR3nt: TGTGCCAGCAGCAAGCGGGACAGGGTTATTTGGGACGAGCAGTACTTC
v_gene: TRBV25-1
d_gene: TRBD1
abundance: many
len: 16
j_gene: TRBJ2-7

CDR3aa: CASSSQGKGIYNEQFF
CDR3nt: TGTGCCAGCAGCTCGCAGGGCAAGGGTATCTACAATGAGCAGTTCTTC
v_gene: TRBV7-3
d_gene: NA
abundance: many
len: 16
j_gene: TRBJ2-1

CDR3aa: CASSQATGAYEQYF
CDR3nt: TGTGCCAGCAGCCAAGCAACCGGGGCCTACGAGCAGTACTTC
v_gene: TRBV3-1
d_gene: NA
abundance: many
len: 14
j_gene: TRBJ2-7

CDR3aa: CASSLGGVTYNEQFF
CDR3nt: TGTGCCAGCAGTTTAGGGGGAGTGACCTACAATGAGCAGTTCTTC
v_gene: TRBV28
d_gene: NA
abundance: many
len: 15
j_gene: TRBJ2-1

CDR3aa: CATSDGVAGPQHF
CDR3nt: TGTGCCACCAGTGACGGGGTGGCCGGGCCCCAGCATTTT
v_gene: TRBV24-1
d_gene: NA
abundance: many
len: 13
j_gene: TRBJ1-5